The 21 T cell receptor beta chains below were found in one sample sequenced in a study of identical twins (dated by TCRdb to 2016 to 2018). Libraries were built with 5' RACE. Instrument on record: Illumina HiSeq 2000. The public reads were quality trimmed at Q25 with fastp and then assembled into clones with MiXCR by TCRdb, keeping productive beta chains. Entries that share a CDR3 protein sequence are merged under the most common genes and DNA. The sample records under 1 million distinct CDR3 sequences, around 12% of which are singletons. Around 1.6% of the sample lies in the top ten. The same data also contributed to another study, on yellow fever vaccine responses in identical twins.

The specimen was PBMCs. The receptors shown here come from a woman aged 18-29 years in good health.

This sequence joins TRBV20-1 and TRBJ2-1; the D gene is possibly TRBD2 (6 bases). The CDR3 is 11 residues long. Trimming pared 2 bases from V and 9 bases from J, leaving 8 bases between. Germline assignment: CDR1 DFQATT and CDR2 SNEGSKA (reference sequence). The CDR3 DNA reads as TGCAGTGCTAGAATGGGGGGTGAGCAGTTCTTC. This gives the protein CSARMGGEQFF.

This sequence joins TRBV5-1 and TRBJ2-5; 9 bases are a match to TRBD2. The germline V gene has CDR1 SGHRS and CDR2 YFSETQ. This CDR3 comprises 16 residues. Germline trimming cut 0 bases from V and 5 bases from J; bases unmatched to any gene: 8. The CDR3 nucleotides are TGCGCCAGCAGCTTGGCCCCTAGCGGGGCCGGGGAGACCCAGTACTTC. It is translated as CASSLAPSGAGETQYF.

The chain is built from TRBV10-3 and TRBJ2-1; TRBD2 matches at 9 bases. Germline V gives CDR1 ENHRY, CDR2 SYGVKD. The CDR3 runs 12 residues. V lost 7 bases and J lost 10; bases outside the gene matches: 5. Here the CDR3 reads CAITLTSGEQFF. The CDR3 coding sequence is TGTGCCATCACTTTGACTAGCGGAGAGCAGTTCTTC.

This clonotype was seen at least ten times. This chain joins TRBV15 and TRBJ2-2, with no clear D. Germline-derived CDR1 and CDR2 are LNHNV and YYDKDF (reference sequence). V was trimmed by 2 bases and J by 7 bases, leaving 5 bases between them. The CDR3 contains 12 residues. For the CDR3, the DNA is TGTGCCACCAGCAGACAGGACGGGGAGCTGTTTTTT. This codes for CATSRQDGELFF.

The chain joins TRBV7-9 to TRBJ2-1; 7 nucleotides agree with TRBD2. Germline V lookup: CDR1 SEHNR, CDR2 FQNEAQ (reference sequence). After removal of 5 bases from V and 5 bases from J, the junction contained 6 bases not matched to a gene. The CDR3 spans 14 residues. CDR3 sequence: CASSASGVNNEQFF. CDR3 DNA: TGTGCCAGCAGCGCCAGCGGGGTCAACAATGAGCAGTTCTTC. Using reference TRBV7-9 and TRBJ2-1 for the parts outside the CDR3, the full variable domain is DTGVSQNPRHKITKRGQNVTFRCDPISEHNRLYWYRQTLGQGPEFLTYFQNEAQLEKSRLLSDRFSAERPKGSFSTLEIQRTEQGDSAMYLCASSASGVNNEQFFGPGTRLTVL.

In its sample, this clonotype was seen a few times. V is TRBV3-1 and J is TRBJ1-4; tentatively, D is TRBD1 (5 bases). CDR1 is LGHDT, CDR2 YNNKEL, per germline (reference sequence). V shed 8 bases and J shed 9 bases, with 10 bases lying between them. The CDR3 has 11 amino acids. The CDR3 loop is CASADSKKLFF. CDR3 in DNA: TGTGCCAGCGCTGACAGTAAAAAACTGTTTTTT.

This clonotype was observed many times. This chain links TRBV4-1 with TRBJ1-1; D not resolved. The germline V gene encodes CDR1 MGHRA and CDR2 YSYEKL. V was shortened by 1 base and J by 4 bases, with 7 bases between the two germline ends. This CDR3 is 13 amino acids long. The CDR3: CASSQGMFTEAFF. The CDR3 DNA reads TGCGCCAGCAGCCAAGGTATGTTCACTGAAGCTTTCTTT.

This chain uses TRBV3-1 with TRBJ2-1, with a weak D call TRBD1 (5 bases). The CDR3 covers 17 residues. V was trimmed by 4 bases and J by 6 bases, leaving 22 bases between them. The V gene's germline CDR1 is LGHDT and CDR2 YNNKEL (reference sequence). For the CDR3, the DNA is TGTGCCAGCAGCCGAGAAGGGGCGGTCGGATTGATCAATGAGCAGTTCTTC. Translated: CASSREGAVGLINEQFF.

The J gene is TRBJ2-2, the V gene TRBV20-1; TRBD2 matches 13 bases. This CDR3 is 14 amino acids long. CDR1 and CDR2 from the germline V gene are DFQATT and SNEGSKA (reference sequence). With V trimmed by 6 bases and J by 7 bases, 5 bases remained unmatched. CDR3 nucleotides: TGCAGTGCGTCACGGACTAGCGGGAGCGGGGAGCTGTTTTTT. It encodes CSASRTSGSGELFF.

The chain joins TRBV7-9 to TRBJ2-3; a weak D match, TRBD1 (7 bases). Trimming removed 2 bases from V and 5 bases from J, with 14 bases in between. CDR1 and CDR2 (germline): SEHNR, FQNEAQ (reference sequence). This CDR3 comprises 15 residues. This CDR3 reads CASSLRGLGGDTQYF. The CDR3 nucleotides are TGTGCCAGCAGCTTAAGGGGGCTGGGAGGAGATACGCAGTATTTT.

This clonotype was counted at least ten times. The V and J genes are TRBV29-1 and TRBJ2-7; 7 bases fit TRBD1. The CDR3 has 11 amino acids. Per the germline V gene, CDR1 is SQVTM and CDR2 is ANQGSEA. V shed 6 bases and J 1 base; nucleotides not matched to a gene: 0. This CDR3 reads CSVTGSYEQYF. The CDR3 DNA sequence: TGCAGCGTGACAGGGTCCTACGAGCAGTACTTC.

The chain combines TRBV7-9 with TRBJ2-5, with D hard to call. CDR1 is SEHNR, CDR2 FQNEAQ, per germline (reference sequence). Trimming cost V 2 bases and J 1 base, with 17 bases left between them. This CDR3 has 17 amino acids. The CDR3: CASSLNGLSELQETQYF. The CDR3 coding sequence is TGTGCCAGCAGCTTAAACGGCCTATCCGAGCTCCAAGAGACCCAGTACTTC.

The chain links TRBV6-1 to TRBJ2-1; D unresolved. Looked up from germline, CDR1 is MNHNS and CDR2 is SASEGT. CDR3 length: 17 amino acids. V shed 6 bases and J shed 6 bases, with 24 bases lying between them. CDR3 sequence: CASSRLRGELWSNEQFF. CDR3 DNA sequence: TGTGCCAGCAGCCGACTTCGTGGGGAACTCTGGAGCAATGAGCAGTTCTTC.

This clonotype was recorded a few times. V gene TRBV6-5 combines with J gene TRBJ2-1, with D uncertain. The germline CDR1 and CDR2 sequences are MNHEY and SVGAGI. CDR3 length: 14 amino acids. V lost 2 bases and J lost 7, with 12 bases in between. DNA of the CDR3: TGTGCCAGCAGTTACACTCTCAACGATAATGAGCAGTTCTTC. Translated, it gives CASSYTLNDNEQFF.

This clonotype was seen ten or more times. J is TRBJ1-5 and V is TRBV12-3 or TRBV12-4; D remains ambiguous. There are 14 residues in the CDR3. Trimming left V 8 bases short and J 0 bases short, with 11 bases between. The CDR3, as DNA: TGTGCCAGCGTCGGAGGGAATAGCAATCAGCCCCAGCATTTT. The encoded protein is CASVGGNSNQPQHF.

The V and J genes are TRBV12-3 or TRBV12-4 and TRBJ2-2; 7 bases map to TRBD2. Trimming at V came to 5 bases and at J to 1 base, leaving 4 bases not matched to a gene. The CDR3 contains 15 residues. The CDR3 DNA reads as TGTGCCAGCAGTGCCAGCGGGATGAACACCGGGGAGCTGTTTTTT. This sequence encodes CASSASGMNTGELFF.

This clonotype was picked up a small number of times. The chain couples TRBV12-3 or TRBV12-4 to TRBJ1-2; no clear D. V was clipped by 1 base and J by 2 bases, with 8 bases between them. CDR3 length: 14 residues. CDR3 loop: CASSLDRQNYGYTF. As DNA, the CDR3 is TGTGCCAGCAGTTTAGATCGACAAAACTATGGCTACACCTTC.

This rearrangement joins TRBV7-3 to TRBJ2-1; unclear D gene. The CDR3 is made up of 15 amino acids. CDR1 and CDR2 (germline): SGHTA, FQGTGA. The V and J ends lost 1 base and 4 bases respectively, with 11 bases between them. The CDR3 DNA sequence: TGTGCCAGCAGCTTAAACGGTGCCGGTTACAATGAGCAGTTCTTC. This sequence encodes CASSLNGAGYNEQFF.

CDR3 loop: CASSSDPDTQYF. CDR3 DNA: TGTGCCAGCAGCTCCGACCCAGATACGCAGTATTTT. This chain uses TRBV7-6 with TRBJ2-3; D ambiguous. Trimming shortened V by 4 bases and J by 4 bases, and 6 bases separated the two germline ends. The V gene's germline CDR1 is SGHVS and CDR2 FNYEAQ. The CDR3 runs to 12 residues.

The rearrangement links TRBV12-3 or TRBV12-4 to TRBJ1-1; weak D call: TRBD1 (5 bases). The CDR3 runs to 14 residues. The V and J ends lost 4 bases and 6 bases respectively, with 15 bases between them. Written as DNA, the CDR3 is TGTGCCAGCAGTTCCGGCCCCCAGGGACCTGAAGCTTTCTTT. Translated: CASSSGPQGPEAFF.

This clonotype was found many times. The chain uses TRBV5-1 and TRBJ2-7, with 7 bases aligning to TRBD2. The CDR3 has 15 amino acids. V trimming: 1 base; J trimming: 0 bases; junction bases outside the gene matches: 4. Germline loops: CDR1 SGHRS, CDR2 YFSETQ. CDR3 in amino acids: CASSLTSGASYEQYF. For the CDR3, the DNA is TGCGCCAGCAGCTTGACGAGCGGGGCCTCCTACGAGCAGTACTTC.